This T cell receptor (beta chain) was sequenced during a study of blood T cells in healthy people across ages. This clonotype has a handful of counts. Its antigen remains unknown. Primers used in a second PCR of about 7 to 12 cycles were a sample-barcoded 5' primer and a J-beta primer mix. TCRdb fed the 5' RACE reads into MiXCR, producing one record per CDR3 protein. Of 1.5 million to 2 million distinct CDR3 sequences detected, around half appear once; the ten largest clones hold approximately 2%. Study results and limitations: It was found that TCR beta diversity correlated strongly with the percentage of naive T cells. Per million T cells, the diversity of TCR beta decreased roughly linearly as age advanced. A conclusive naive versus antigen-experienced comparison was prevented by the unsorted PBMCs. Expanded clonotype changes were possibly confounded by unknown donor CMV status.

Germline V gene data show CDR1 as MDHEN and CDR2 as SYDVKM. The J segment lost 2 bases and the V segment lost 6 bases, leaving 10 bases of the junction unmatched. The CDR3 is 16 amino acids. The rearrangement links TRBV28 to TRBJ2-7, with 10 bases matching TRBD2. This TCR was recovered from a woman in her forties in good health. Input material: blood. CDR3 in amino acids: CASSPQKLAGPYEQYF. CDR3 nucleotides: TGTGCCAGCAGCCCCCAGAAACTAGCGGGGCCCTACGAGCAGTACTTC.